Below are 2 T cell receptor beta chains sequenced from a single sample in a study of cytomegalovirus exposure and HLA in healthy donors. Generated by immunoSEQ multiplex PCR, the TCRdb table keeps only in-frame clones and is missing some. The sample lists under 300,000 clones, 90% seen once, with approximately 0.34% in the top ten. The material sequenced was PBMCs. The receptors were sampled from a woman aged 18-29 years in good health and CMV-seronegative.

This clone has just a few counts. The CDR3 sequence: CASSLVRGNTIYF. As DNA, the CDR3 is TGTGCCAGCAGCTTAGTTCGGGGAAACACCATATATTTT. The V and J genes are TRBV7-9 and TRBJ1-3; D is uncertain. Germline-derived CDR1 and CDR2 are SEHNR and FQNEAQ (reference sequence). Trimming cost V 1 base and J 4 bases, with 5 bases left between them. CDR3 length: 13 amino acids.

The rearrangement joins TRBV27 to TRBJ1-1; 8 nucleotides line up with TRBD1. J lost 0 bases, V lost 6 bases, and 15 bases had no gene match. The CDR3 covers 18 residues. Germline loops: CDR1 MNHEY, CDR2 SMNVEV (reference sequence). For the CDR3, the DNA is TGTGCCAGCAGCCCCCCCGCCGGGACAGGTTTCGTGAACACTGAAGCTTTCTTT. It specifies CASSPPAGTGFVNTEAFF.